The rows below give T cell receptor beta chains drawn from one sample of a study of ipilimumab plus nivolumab after autologous stem cell transplantation. Using immunoSEQ multiplex PCR, the repertoire was profiled, and TCRdb retains in-frame clones only, with some absent. The sample lists 9,500 to 15,000 clones; about 74% were seen once. The sample in question was PBMCs, obtained in a trial of ipilimumab plus nivolumab as post-transplant consolidation. All receptors come from a male donor with multiple myeloma. CDR3s include the opening cysteine and the closing phenylalanine or tryptophan. Fields, in order: clone size, D gene, J gene, V gene, CDR3 protein, CDR3 DNA. D genes are given only for firm matches. Size values are once, few and many counts, or a class for expanded clones, and some rows have none.

abundance: NA
d_gene: TRBD2
j_gene: TRBJ2-3
v_gene: TRBV14
CDR3aa: CASRPTSGGAVTDTQYF
CDR3nt: TGTGCCAGCAGGCCCACTAGCGGGGGGGCCGTCACAGATACGCAGTATTTT

abundance: NA
d_gene: NA
j_gene: TRBJ1-4
v_gene: TRBV7-2
CDR3aa: CASSLESRGGKLFF
CDR3nt: TGTGCCAGCAGCTTAGAGAGCAGGGGAGGAAAACTGTTTTTT

abundance: NA
d_gene: NA
j_gene: TRBJ2-5
v_gene: TRBV29-1
CDR3aa: CSVGNGETQYF
CDR3nt: TGCAGCGTTGGAAATGGAGAGACCCAGTACTTC

abundance: NA
d_gene: TRBD1
j_gene: TRBJ2-4
v_gene: TRBV7-3
CDR3aa: CASSPRGRDIQYF
CDR3nt: TGTGCCAGCAGCCCCAGGGGGCGGGACATTCAGTACTTC

abundance: NA
d_gene: NA
j_gene: TRBJ1-4
v_gene: TRBV7-2
CDR3aa: CASSFSNEKLFF
CDR3nt: TGTGCCAGCAGCTTTTCTAATGAAAAACTGTTTTTT

abundance: NA
d_gene: NA
j_gene: TRBJ1-2
v_gene: TRBV11-3
CDR3aa: CASSFDSGNYGYTF
CDR3nt: TGTGCCAGCAGCTTCGATTCAGGAAATTATGGCTACACCTTC

abundance: medium-sized
d_gene: TRBD2
j_gene: TRBJ2-1
v_gene: TRBV11-2
CDR3aa: CASSRLAGGLNEQFF
CDR3nt: TGTGCCAGCAGCCGACTAGCGGGGGGGCTTAATGAGCAGTTCTTC

abundance: NA
d_gene: TRBD1
j_gene: TRBJ2-7
v_gene: TRBV6-4
CDR3aa: CASSDFIGTAFWYF
CDR3nt: TGTGCCAGCAGTGACTTCATTGGGACAGCGTTCTGGTACTTC

abundance: few
d_gene: NA
j_gene: TRBJ1-1
v_gene: TRBV5-1
CDR3aa: CASSLAPPGNTEAFF
CDR3nt: TGCGCCAGCAGCTTGGCTCCACCCGGAAACACTGAAGCTTTCTTT

abundance: NA
d_gene: TRBD1
j_gene: TRBJ2-7
v_gene: TRBV6-5
CDR3aa: CASSSGQGGNEQYF
CDR3nt: TGTGCCAGCAGTTCGGGACAGGGGGGAAACGAGCAGTACTTC

abundance: few
d_gene: TRBD1
j_gene: TRBJ2-7
v_gene: TRBV28
CDR3aa: CASSPGGQGAREQYF
CDR3nt: TGTGCCAGCAGTCCAGGGGGACAGGGGGCGAGAGAGCAGTACTTC

abundance: few
d_gene: NA
j_gene: TRBJ1-3
v_gene: TRBV10-3
CDR3aa: CAISDLELSGNTIYF
CDR3nt: TGTGCCATCAGTGATTTGGAACTCTCTGGAAACACCATATATTTT

abundance: few
d_gene: TRBD2
j_gene: TRBJ2-7
v_gene: TRBV5-1
CDR3aa: CASSLAGLESHEQYF
CDR3nt: TGCGCCAGCAGCTTGGCCGGACTAGAGTCACACGAGCAGTACTTC

abundance: NA
d_gene: TRBD2
j_gene: TRBJ2-1
v_gene: TRBV6-5
CDR3aa: CASSFLTSGGGQFF
CDR3nt: TGTGCCAGCAGTTTTCTAACTAGCGGGGGGGGGCAGTTCTTC

abundance: NA
d_gene: NA
j_gene: TRBJ2-7
v_gene: TRBV4-1
CDR3aa: CASSQDGRVVSYEQYF
CDR3nt: TGCGCCAGCAGCCAAGACGGCAGGGTGGTCTCCTACGAGCAGTACTTC

abundance: NA
d_gene: NA
j_gene: TRBJ1-4
v_gene: TRBV27
CDR3aa: CASSYLGHLGATNEKLFF
CDR3nt: TGTGCCAGCAGTTACCTGGGACACTTAGGTGCAACTAATGAAAAACTGTTTTTT

abundance: NA
d_gene: NA
j_gene: TRBJ2-1
v_gene: TRBV27
CDR3aa: CASSWLSYNEQFF
CDR3nt: TGTGCCAGCAGTTGGCTGTCCTACAATGAGCAGTTCTTC

abundance: NA
d_gene: NA
j_gene: TRBJ1-1
v_gene: TRBV30
CDR3aa: CAWSPEGGTEAFF
CDR3nt: TGTGCCTGGAGTCCGGAGGGGGGGACTGAAGCTTTCTTT

abundance: NA
d_gene: TRBD1
j_gene: TRBJ2-1
v_gene: TRBV20-1
CDR3aa: CSASLQGEFF
CDR3nt: TGCAGTGCTAGTCTGCAGGGGGAGTTCTTC

abundance: medium-sized
d_gene: NA
j_gene: TRBJ1-2
v_gene: TRBV15
CDR3aa: CATSRGQTNYGYTF
CDR3nt: TGTGCCACCAGCAGAGGACAGACTAACTATGGCTACACCTTC

abundance: NA
d_gene: TRBD2
j_gene: TRBJ2-1
v_gene: TRBV4-2
CDR3aa: CASSQDLGVLAGGYEQFF
CDR3nt: TGTGCCAGCAGCCAAGATTTAGGGGTCCTAGCGGGGGGGTATGAGCAGTTCTTC

abundance: NA
d_gene: NA
j_gene: TRBJ2-7
v_gene: TRBV20-1
CDR3aa: CSAPQSYEQYF
CDR3nt: TGCAGTGCCCCCCAATCCTACGAGCAGTACTTC

abundance: NA
d_gene: NA
j_gene: TRBJ2-2
v_gene: TRBV6-5
CDR3aa: CASRMGPGELFF
CDR3nt: TGTGCCAGCAGGATGGGGCCCGGGGAGCTGTTTTTT

abundance: NA
d_gene: NA
j_gene: TRBJ2-7
v_gene: TRBV7-2
CDR3aa: CASSFGGYYEQYF
CDR3nt: TGTGCCAGCAGCTTTGGGGGTTACTACGAGCAGTACTTC

abundance: NA
d_gene: TRBD1
j_gene: TRBJ2-5
v_gene: TRBV11-2
CDR3aa: CASSQQGVTQYF
CDR3nt: TGTGCCAGCAGCCAACAGGGGGTGACCCAGTACTTC

abundance: NA
d_gene: NA
j_gene: TRBJ1-2
v_gene: TRBV5-5
CDR3aa: CASSLNPGANYGYTF
CDR3nt: TGTGCCAGCAGCTTGAATCCAGGAGCGAACTATGGCTACACCTTC

abundance: few
d_gene: NA
j_gene: TRBJ1-3
v_gene: TRBV4-3
CDR3aa: CASSQTRGFSGNTIYF
CDR3nt: TGCGCCAGCAGCCAAACCAGGGGATTCTCTGGAAACACCATATATTTT